The clone carrying this T cell receptor beta chain was counted a few times. Its cognate antigen is unknown. This sample is part of a study of blood T cells in healthy people across ages. Study-level findings and limits: Diversity figures derived from one million T cells were judged to underestimate the true value.

Germline CDR1 reads MNHNS; CDR2 reads SASEGT. V was shortened by 3 bases and J by 1 base, with 16 bases between the two germline ends. CDR3 length equals 16 residues. A second PCR, run for roughly 7 to 12 cycles, used a sample-barcoded 5' primer plus a J-beta primer mix. TCRdb reprocessed the 5' RACE reads with MiXCR, giving one entry per CDR3 protein. Altogether approximately 780,000 distinct CDR3 sequences are present, roughly 24% being singletons, with the ten largest covering 2.5% to 3.5%. These data were also reused for a study on T cells of mothers and their children. This second study notes: Related and unrelated pairs show similar shaping of TCR recombination output by thymic selection.

Sequences were obtained from blood. The TCR originated in a boy aged 5 to 17 in good health. This rearrangement joins TRBV6-1 to TRBJ2-7; D is unresolved. This CDR3 is CASSDGKVLPSYEQYF. DNA of the CDR3: TGTGCCAGCAGTGATGGAAAGGTGTTGCCTTCCTACGAGCAGTACTTC.